This T cell receptor (beta chain) comes out of a study of cytomegalovirus exposure and HLA in healthy donors (dated by TCRdb to the late 2010s). Context from the whole study: An earlier analysis of more than 550 of the donors reported 250 to 300 Gb of sequence data and 117 million unique TCR beta sequences obtained from 180 million or so T cells. An early release covering 550 to 700 HLA-typed donors comprised about 300 gigabases of sequencing data and roughly 86 million unique TCR sequences. The genetic ancestry cluster associated with self-reported Caucasian donors included around four fifths of the 398 genotyped donors. The study aimed to test whether signatures of past pathogen exposure could be identified by cataloging public T cell receptors. The study profiled the T cell repertoires of about 640 subjects by immunosequencing and related them to cytomegalovirus serostatus. Besides the first cohort of roughly 640 subjects, a separate validation cohort made up of over 100 different subjects was used. To predict cytomegalovirus infection status, the study brought together high-throughput TCR immunosequencing, statistical association of individual TCRs with disease status, and machine learning. To study patterns of TCR occurrence, a later analysis re-analyzed previously published TCR beta repertoires from several hundred donors and added high-resolution HLA genotyping. Rather than drawing on any new phenotypic data, the later analysis identified candidate immune exposures from TCR beta sequences and the way those sequences occurred across donors. In an earlier analysis of around 540 of the donors, high-throughput TCR beta sequencing was used to judge whether each TCR beta V gene segment behaved as functional or pseudogenic. Alongside the repertoire data, information on donor age, sex, ethnicity and CMV serostatus was compiled. Genome-wide SNP genotypes for about 60% of the roughly 700 donors were used in a later genetic analysis, which treated that subset as a discovery cohort. Every discovery cohort repertoire had been produced on one sequencing platform. Both class I and class II loci were covered by HLA typing, at four-digit resolution. Typing coverage differed by locus: A, B, C, DRB1 and DQB1 were typed in roughly 620-630 donors, DQA1 in about 550, DPA1 in approximately 610, and DPB1 in 450 to 490. Roughly 5 DR-DQ haplotypes were handled as single units for association and clustering, since linkage in the cohort was strong. Across about 370 genotyped donors of the cohort, an average of about 220,000 unique TCR beta nucleotide sequences per donor were sequenced, and around 20% of those sequences were non-productive.

Of note for this clone: What antigen it recognizes has not been identified. It has no much larger one-base neighbor in the sample; base qualities were not kept.

The cohort comprised around 690 healthy bone marrow donors. Cohort members were all nominally healthy when sampled, although unrecorded immune exposures were likely present. The donor was CMV seronegative and belonged to the group of more than 300 seronegative cohort members. A peripheral blood sample was provided by each donor, and peripheral blood mononuclear cells were used for TCR beta sequencing. The Qiagen DNeasy Blood Extraction Kit was used to extract genomic DNA from the blood cell samples. Inclusive of the bounding cysteine and phenylalanine, the CDR3 is 13 residues long. Here the CDR3 DNA is all that survives: 39 bases in frame from base 1. V is pruned by 7 bases and J by 8 bases, leaving 7 bases of the junction without a gene match. The germline V gene (reference sequence) supplies CDR1 MNHEY and CDR2 SMNVEV. Receptors were amplified or captured by the immunoSEQ multiplex PCR assay. A mixture of 60 forward primers for TCR Vbeta segments and 13 reverse primers for TCR Jbeta segments was used in the multiplex PCR. A multiplex PCR assay on genomic DNA amplified the CDR3 region of rearranged TCR beta genes. On the Illumina HiSeq System, the amplified TCR beta libraries were sequenced as 87-base-pair reads. Turning to the authors' computational methods: A later analysis counted tens of millions of unique TCR beta chains across the 650 to 800 repertoires, and some 11 million of these chains were shared by at least two donors. Raw reads were error-corrected and collapsed into unique sequences by a nearest-neighbor algorithm in which closely related sequences were merged to remove PCR and sequencing errors. CDR3 sequences were aligned to IMGT reference sequences to assign V, D and J gene segments. For a sequence to be retained, a match of at least six nucleotides was required to both a V gene segment and a J gene segment. Rearrangements were classified as productive when the CDR3 lacked stop codons and remained in frame with V and J, and all other rearrangements were classified as non-productive. CDR3 was defined by IMGT convention, running from the second conserved V-encoded cysteine to the conserved J-encoded phenylalanine. In an earlier analysis of 500 to 650 of the donors, sequences lacking an unambiguous match to a single V gene segment were excluded. An earlier analysis of approximately 590 of the donors classified V segments as functional when productive rearrangements were above 56.7% and as segregating when the standard deviation between donors was above 5%. To diagnose cytomegalovirus status from the catalog of TCR beta chain sequences, a statistical classification framework was built. In a later analysis, TCR nucleotide sequences were compared against IMGT/GENE-DB human TR gene sequences so that V and J genes could be assigned. Using the TCRdist pipeline, a later analysis assigned CDR3 sequences along with most-parsimonious VDJ recombination scenarios. In a later analysis, each TCR beta chain was defined by its CDR3 amino acid sequence together with its V-gene family, and reads without a unique V-gene family were excluded. A later analysis removed 500 to 600 highly shared, low-generation-probability nucleotide sequences to deal with suspected cross-contamination and a sequencing artifact. In a later analysis, a clonal expansion index was calculated for each public chain from normalized within-repertoire ranks of inferred template counts. Generation probabilities in a later analysis came from a VDJ recombination model fitted to out-of-frame rearrangements, and those results were checked against IGoR. Hypergeometric tests were used in a later analysis to score TCR-TCR, TCR-HLA and TCR-CMV co-occurrence, with a repertoire-size bias correction applied to the TCR pairs. In a later analysis, false discovery rates were estimated by permuting HLA or CMV assignments 20 times. In a later analysis, co-occurring TCRs were grouped using DBSCAN, with TCRdist sequence similarity added in when clustering inside HLA-allele-positive subsets. Co-occurrence clustering excluded repertoires with fewer than 30,000 or more than 120,000 public chains, plus five with anomalous nucleotide sharing. Not all clones reach the TCRdb copy of this immuneACCESS table, which keeps in-frame sequences only. Checked studies attribute under half of the gap to unresolved V genes and leave the rest unexplained. From that table come the V and J calls and clone size; the DNA was used to work out D and trimming. A total of 140,000 to 150,000 clones appear in this sample, 75% to 90% of them only once. Roughly 4.5% of the sample goes to the ten largest clones.

The investigation overall reported the following: Because the 87-base-pair reads could not distinguish some IMGT-functional V segments, including TRBV6-2 and TRBV6-3, those segments were excluded. In a later analysis, 16,951 TCR beta sequences were associated with specific HLA alleles at a false discovery rate of 0.05. Roughly uniform sequencing depth across donors was assumed in presence/absence analyses, although this assumption may not hold. Compared with equally common non-associated chains, HLA-associated TCR beta chains in a later analysis were more clonally expanded and had lower generation probabilities. In an earlier analysis of about 540 of the donors, most TCR beta V segments were observed in productive rearrangements about 90% or about 30% of the time, broadly matching IMGT annotations. A later genetic analysis associated a missense DCLRE1C variant with V-gene and J-gene trimming of TCR beta chains, and an independent cohort replicated the association. A further reported finding was that TCR beta sequences accurately predicted the HLA-A and HLA-B alleles for most subjects in the first cohort. In vitro tests confirmed that a few of the cytomegalovirus-associated TCR beta chains recognize cytomegalovirus antigens. When HLA alleles, especially DR and DQ, strongly co-occurred, attributing TCR associations to individual alleles was difficult. Because some donors lacked HLA typing at each locus, the association tests relied only on the typed subset. It was suggested by the authors that the approach could potentially be generalized to other disease states and immunological phenotypes. In a later analysis, the rate of TCR association differed among HLA loci, with DRB1 alleles having the most associated TCRs and HLA-C alleles having the fewest. Linkage disequilibrium might explain the correlated functional status among segregating V segments, but an unknown experimental factor could not be ruled out. Most TCR sequences were seen in very few donors, while some public TCRs were found in many individuals. The earlier analysis of some 540 of the donors excluded seventeen rarely observed V segments, including chromosome 9 orphons, because counts were too low. The classifier was reported to diagnose cytomegalovirus status with high specificity and sensitivity in both the original cohort and the validation cohort. Immune exposure information for the cohort was limited to CMV serostatus. The sequencing pipeline was judged likely to have produced a cluster of highly shared sequence variants as a technical artifact. Compared with the roughly 700-donor mean, donors in an Asian-associated ancestry cluster had fewer N-insertions in productive TCRs, according to a later genetic analysis. A later analysis found that most CMV-associated TCR beta chains appeared HLA-restricted, with HLA associations seemingly driven largely by CMV exposure. A later analysis reported that several top co-occurrence clusters appeared linked to parvovirus B19, influenza, CMV and Epstein-Barr virus. Only TCR beta chains were sequenced in this cohort, and the absence of alpha or paired-chain data limited detectable features. In the study, 164 TCR beta chains were listed as associated with cytomegalovirus.

Recombination connected TRBV27 to TRBJ1-5; the junction holds 8 bases that match TRBD1. The origin of this receptor is a man aged 35-49 years in good health and CMV-seronegative. Sample: PBMCs. CDR3 loop: CASKGTGPKPQHF. The nucleotide sequence reads as follows: TGTGCCAGCAAAGGGACAGGCCCCAAGCCCCAGCATTTT.